The rows below give T cell receptor beta chains drawn from one sample of a study of response to subunit inactivated influenza vaccine. TCRdb itself ran the RT-PCR reads through MiXCR, one entry per CDR3 protein. The table has about 180,000 distinct CDR3 sequences, about 10% seen once. The specimen comprised non-naive T cells sorted from PBMCs, sampled on the day of vaccination. These receptors all come from a man aged 45-65 years who received an inactivated influenza vaccine. The CDR3 runs from the conserved cysteine through the conserved F or W. A D gene is named only where the DNA matches it firmly. The size field is filled for only some rows; it gives once, few, many or a size class.

v_gene	len	abundance	j_gene	d_gene	CDR3nt	CDR3aa
TRBV20-1	18	many	TRBJ1-5	NA	TGCAGTGCTATTCCCGGGACACCACTCCGTTATAGCAATCAGCCCCAGCATTTT	CSAIPGTPLRYSNQPQHF
TRBV6-2/TRBV6-3	14	many	TRBJ1-5	NA	TGTGCCAGCAAACCCGCCAAGATTGATCAGCCCCAGCATTTT	CASKPAKIDQPQHF
TRBV2	15	NA	TRBJ2-1	NA	TGTGCCAGCAGTGGACCGGGACTTTCCTACAATGAGCAGTTCTTC	CASSGPGLSYNEQFF
TRBV20-1	14	few	TRBJ2-5	TRBD2	TGCAGTGCACCACTAGCGGGAGGTCAGGAGACCCAGTACTTC	CSAPLAGGQETQYF
TRBV20-1	12	NA	TRBJ1-5	NA	TGCAGTGCTGCCGGGGGGGATCAGCCCCAGCATTTT	CSAAGGDQPQHF
TRBV6-2/TRBV6-3	14	few	TRBJ2-7	TRBD2	TGTGCCAGCAGTAGGGGCGGGAGTTTCTACGAGCAGTACTTC	CASSRGGSFYEQYF
TRBV7-9	14	NA	TRBJ2-1	NA	TGTGCCAGCAGCTTAGATTTGGGCGTCAATGAGCAGTTCTTC	CASSLDLGVNEQFF
TRBV13	15	many	TRBJ2-1	TRBD1	TGTGCCAGCAGCTTGGGACAGAACACCTACAATGAGCAGTTCTTC	CASSLGQNTYNEQFF
TRBV7-9	11	NA	TRBJ2-5	NA	TGTGCCAGCCTGGGCCAAGAGACCCAGTACTTC	CASLGQETQYF
TRBV24-1	15	few	TRBJ2-1	TRBD2	TGTGCCACCAGTGACTCTAGCGGGAGTTTCGCTGAGCAGTTCTTC	CATSDSSGSFAEQFF
TRBV7-8	15	many	TRBJ2-1	TRBD1	TGTGCCAGCAGCCCCGACAGGGGGCCCTACAATGAGCAGTTCTTC	CASSPDRGPYNEQFF
TRBV5-1	16	NA	TRBJ2-3	TRBD2	TGCGCCAGCAAGGAGGGGCCAGCGGGGGTGTCAGATACGCAGTATTTT	CASKEGPAGVSDTQYF
TRBV15	14	few	TRBJ2-7	NA	TGTGCCACCAGCAAATATCTAGCGCCTGCGGTGGAGTACTTC	CATSKYLAPAVEYF
TRBV2	13	many	TRBJ2-7	TRBD1	TGTGCCAGCAGTGATGGGACAGTAAGAGAGCAGTACTTC	CASSDGTVREQYF
TRBV7-9	15	NA	TRBJ2-1	NA	TGTGCCAGCACCTCCCGGGGGGCGAACTACAATGAGCAGTTCTTC	CASTSRGANYNEQFF
TRBV3-1	14	many	TRBJ1-1	NA	TGTGCCAGCAGCCGTACAGGGTTGCGCACTGAAGCTTTCTTT	CASSRTGLRTEAFF
TRBV9	16	few	TRBJ1-6	TRBD1	TGTGCCAGCAGCGCGACACAGGGGGCTCTGGTTTCACCCCTCCACTTT	CASSATQGALVSPLHF
TRBV7-3	13	many	TRBJ2-1	NA	TGTGCCAGCAGCTCAGGAACACGCAATGAGCAGTTCTTC	CASSSGTRNEQFF
TRBV7-2	15	many	TRBJ1-2	TRBD1	TGTGCCAGCAGCCAGGGACAGAGTCCTAACTATGGCTACACCTTC	CASSQGQSPNYGYTF
TRBV11-2	15	many	TRBJ1-2	TRBD1	TGTGCCAGCAGCTCCACGACAGGGCTTACCTATGGCTACACCTTC	CASSSTTGLTYGYTF
TRBV29-1	13	few	TRBJ1-1	TRBD1	TGCAGCGTCGTACAGGGGGGGAACACTGAAGCTTTCTTT	CSVVQGGNTEAFF
TRBV28	14	few	TRBJ2-7	TRBD2	TGTGCCAGCAGAAATAGCGGGAGGGGATACGAGCAGTACTTC	CASRNSGRGYEQYF
TRBV7-2	15	few	TRBJ1-4	TRBD1	TGTGCCAGCAGCGCCTCCGGGACAGGGAGGGAAAAACTGTTTTTT	CASSASGTGREKLFF
TRBV20-1	13	NA	TRBJ2-7	TRBD2	TGCAGTGCTAGAGGTCTAGCGGGCTACGAGCAGTACTTC	CSARGLAGYEQYF
TRBV30	12	NA	TRBJ1-5	NA	TGTGCCTGGGGAACGGGGGCAAAGCCCCAGCATTTT	CAWGTGAKPQHF